The 11 T cell receptor beta chains given below trace back to one sample, sequenced in a study of PD-1 blockade in classical Hodgkin lymphoma. Profiling relied on immunoSEQ multiplex PCR, and the TCRdb table lists in-frame clones only, not all of them. The data contain tens of thousands of clones, 75% to 95% of them seen just once; the ten biggest clones take up about 9.4%. Regarding time point: cycle 4 day 1 (C4D1), after less than 7 weeks of nivolumab. Each patient's relapse followed autologous stem cell transplantation, and brentuximab vedotin exposure varied. The source material was peripheral blood mononuclear cells (PBMCs), sampled before the fourth cycle of nivolumab. Every receptor here comes from a human donor with classical Hodgkin lymphoma.

The V call is TRBV11-2, the J call TRBJ1-3; D is uncertain. Trimming stripped 5 bases from V and 4 bases from J, with 12 bases between. Per germline, CDR1 SGHAT and CDR2 FQNNGV. The CDR3 covers 14 residues. CDR3 coding DNA: TGTGCCAGCAGCCAAGTTCAGGACGGAAACACCATATATTTT. Amino acid sequence: CASSQVQDGNTIYF.

The chain uses TRBV4-2 and TRBJ2-1, with 12 positions matching TRBD2. Germline CDR1 is LGHNA and CDR2 is YNFKEQ. The CDR3 contains 15 residues. Trimming at V came to 1 base and at J to 5 bases, leaving 0 bases not matched to a gene. The CDR3 here is CASSQGTSGDNEQFF. The CDR3 DNA sequence: TGTGCCAGCAGCCAAGGGACTAGCGGGGACAATGAGCAGTTCTTC.

The chain couples TRBV27 to TRBJ1-4; D unresolved. Per germline, CDR1 MNHEY and CDR2 SMNVEV (reference sequence). Trimming stripped 8 bases from V and 7 bases from J, with 17 bases between. This CDR3 has 14 residues. The CDR3 DNA reads as TGTGCCAGCTCCCGACACATCAAGACTGAAAAACTGTTTTTT. Translation: CASSRHIKTEKLFF.

The chain is built from TRBV6-5 and TRBJ2-5; D is uncertain. This CDR3 region has 14 residues. Germline V gene lookup returns CDR1 MNHEY and CDR2 SVGAGI. V lost 2 bases to trimming and J lost 4 bases, with 11 bases between them. CDR3 protein: CASSYGHWGETQYF. Written as DNA, the CDR3 is TGTGCCAGCAGTTACGGCCATTGGGGAGAGACCCAGTACTTC.

The V and J genes are TRBV27 and TRBJ2-7, with 9 bases matching TRBD1. CDR1 and CDR2 from the germline V gene are MNHEY and SMNVEV (reference sequence). The CDR3 totals 15 residues. The V segment lost 8 bases and the J segment 4 bases; nucleotides outside the gene matches: 12. CDR3 residues: CASSSAGTGFYEQYF. The CDR3 DNA reads TGTGCCAGCTCATCCGCGGGGACAGGGTTTTACGAGCAGTACTTC.

V usage is TRBV28 and J usage is TRBJ1-6, with no clear D. Trimming cost V 7 bases and J 13 bases, with 14 bases left between them. CDR1 is MDHEN, CDR2 SYDVKM, per germline. This CDR3 is built from 12 residues. The CDR3, as DNA: TGTGCCAGCACCCTAGGGTGGATGCCCCTCCACTTT. As protein: CASTLGWMPLHF.

This clone was picked up one time. The chain has TRBV11-2 and TRBJ2-2; D remains unclear. The CDR3 spans 12 residues. Germline CDR1 and CDR2: SGHAT and FQNNGV. The V gene lost 1 base and the J gene lost 5 bases, with 2 bases spanning the gap. CDR3 sequence reads: CASSLGTGELFF. CDR3 nucleotides: TGTGCCAGCAGCTTAGGGACCGGGGAGCTGTTTTTT. Full variable domain (missing parts from reference TRBV11-2 and TRBJ2-2): EAGVAQSPRYKIIEKRQSVAFWCNPISGHATLYWYQQILGQGPKLLIQFQNNGVVDDSQLPKDRFSAERLKGVDSTLKIQPAKLEDSAVYLCASSLGTGELFFGEGSRLTVL.

The V and J genes are TRBV5-1 and TRBJ2-2, with D tentatively TRBD2 (6 bases). The CDR3 runs 15 residues. The germline CDR1 and CDR2 sequences are SGHRS and YFSETQ. The V end was cut by 4 bases, the J end by 7 bases, with 17 bases between. CDR3 DNA: TGCGCCAGCAGCCTGGGACTTGGTGTGGGCGGGGAGCTGTTTTTT. Its translation is CASSLGLGVGGELFF.

The table lists this clone with a few counts. The J gene is TRBJ2-2, the V gene TRBV10-3, with 9 bases lining up with TRBD2. Germline CDR1 is ENHRY and CDR2 is SYGVKD. After removal of 8 bases from V and 7 bases from J, the junction contained 11 bases not matched to a gene. The CDR3 loop spans 15 amino acids. The CDR3 DNA reads as TGTGCCATCCTCATTCCGCGGGGGGGCCTCGGGGAGCTGTTTTTT. As protein: CAILIPRGGLGELFF.

The chain links TRBV7-2 to TRBJ2-1; 14 bases are shared with TRBD2. V shed 4 bases, J shed 14 bases, and the junction held 7 bases outside the gene matches. Germline CDR1 is SGHTA and CDR2 is FQGNSA. The CDR3 spans 14 residues. CDR3 region: CASSSGTSGGREFF. The DNA for the CDR3 is TGTGCCAGCAGCTCCGGGACTAGCGGGGGCAGGGAGTTCTTC.

The V gene is TRBV5-4, the J gene TRBJ2-5, with no clear D. This CDR3 is built from 13 residues. Germline-derived CDR1 and CDR2 are SGHNT and YYREEE (reference sequence). V was shortened by 5 bases and J by 4 bases, with 12 bases between the two germline ends. CDR3 sequence: CASRHDRLETQYF. For the CDR3, the DNA is TGTGCCAGCAGACATGACCGACTAGAGACCCAGTACTTC.